This TCR beta chain was sequenced during a study of TIL therapy for anti-PD-1-resistant metastatic lung cancer. Study summary: Tumors had a median PD-L1 proportion score of around 6%.

The time point was: pre-treatment sample, taken before nivolumab and TIL therapy. Most excised metastases sampled were pleural nodules or supraclavicular lymph nodes. Patients were adults with stage 4 NSCLC. Germline CDR1 and CDR2: MDHEN and SYDVKM. Trimming cost V 7 bases and J 2 bases; bases outside gene matches: 4. The CDR3 is 13 amino acids. This was the immunoSEQ v3 assay. TCRdb keeps only in-frame clones here, not all; method: immunoSEQ multiplex PCR. The sample lists approximately 92,000 clones, around three fifths seen once, with 9.5% to 12% in the top ten. The genes are TRBV28 and TRBJ2-5; 7 nucleotides match TRBD2. Sequencing used tumor tissue, obtained at baseline. The receptor comes from a person between 25 and 79 years old with non-small cell lung cancer. The CDR3 DNA follows: TGTGCCAGCAATCCGGGGGGACAAGAGACCCAGTACTTC. Protein sequence: CASNPGGQETQYF.